This TCR beta chain was captured in a study of molecular identifiers for immune sequencing clone quantification. Notes on the study in general: Clones exceeding 20 RNA copies carried over 97% of effector molecules but under 1% of naive-cell molecules. Sizes of clones that are highly expanded could be underestimated (if identical TCR molecules share a barcode).

V shed 4 bases and J shed 8 bases, with 20 bases lying between them. Germline CDR1 and CDR2: PRHDT and FYEKMQ (reference sequence). The CDR3 consists of 16 residues. Methods described previously, with TCR primers listed, were used for bulk TCR libraries. TCRdb re-called the PCR reads through MiXCR, storing one row per CDR3 protein. Seen here are approximately 500,000 distinct CDR3 sequences, over 20% observed once, and the top ten hold about 0.84%. There are many counts of this clonotype. Antigen: not known. The clonotype was recovered from a human donor in good health. Some libraries in this study had Jurkat cell RNA spiked in. Material: naive CD8+ T cells from blood, with Jurkat cell RNA spiked in. Subset meaning: FACS-sorted CD8+CD4-CCR7+CD45RA+ naive T cells. The chain has TRBV13 and TRBJ1-4; weak D call: TRBD1 (6 bases). The CDR3 nucleotides are TGTGCCAGCAGCTCCTTACACTCACAGGGCCAGGAAAAACTGTTTTTT. Translation: CASSSLHSQGQEKLFF.